The 8 T cell receptor beta chains reported below all come from one sample, sequenced in a study of blood T cells in healthy people across ages (dated by TCRdb to about 2015). The library was obtained by 5' RACE. These reads were obtained on an Illumina HiSeq 2500. A second PCR of roughly 7 to 11 cycles was run with a J-beta primer mix and a sample-barcoded 5' primer. TCRdb trimmed public reads at Q25 via fastp, called clones via MiXCR and kept in-frame beta chains. Merged by CDR3 protein, the rows form single entries marked with the most common genes and DNA. The sample has 910,000 or so distinct CDR3 sequences on record, around 54% of them singletons. The top ten clones comprise about a fifth of the sample. Sequenced material: blood. These receptors were obtained from a woman aged 55-69 years in good health.

The rearrangement links TRBV28 to TRBJ2-4; TRBD2 matches 8 bases. The J call may be faulty, since TRBJ2-7 better matches the DNA end. CDR3 size: 17 residues. CDR1 MDHEN and CDR2 SYDVKM come from the germline V gene. The CDR3 nucleotides read TGTGCCAGCATTGGGCTAGCGGGCTTCGTCGGACACTACGAGCAGTACTTC. Translating gives CASIGLAGFVGHYEQYF.

This clonotype was recorded at least ten times. The chain carries TRBV12-3 or TRBV12-4 and TRBJ1-5; perhaps TRBD1 as D (5 bases). The CDR3 has 14 amino acids. Trimming removed 3 bases from V and 1 base from J, with 7 bases in between. The CDR3 DNA reads as TGTGCCAGCAGTTTTGAGGGGAGCAATCAGCCCCAGCATTTT. Amino acids: CASSFEGSNQPQHF.

The CDR3 region is CASSVQGGTQYF. The CDR3 nucleotides read TGTGCCAGCAGTGTCCAGGGAGGGACGCAGTATTTT. This sequence joins TRBV27 and TRBJ2-3, with 7 nucleotides matching TRBD2. The ends lost 5 bases at V and 9 bases at J; junction bases unmatched: 5. This CDR3 has 12 residues. Germline loops: CDR1 MNHEY, CDR2 SMNVEV (reference sequence).

This chain links TRBV29-1 with TRBJ2-2; D remains ambiguous. Trimming left V 4 bases short and J 6 bases short, with 6 bases between. The CDR3 is 11 residues long. Germline CDR1 reads SQVTM; CDR2 reads ANQGSEA. CDR3 DNA: TGCAGCGTTGCCCAGTCCGGGGAGCTGTTTTTT. Protein product: CSVAQSGELFF.

This clonotype was counted a few times. V and J are TRBV28 and TRBJ2-1; 7 bases are a match to TRBD2. The CDR3 has 15 amino acids. The germline V gene encodes CDR1 MDHEN and CDR2 SYDVKM. Unmatched junction bases numbered 10, after V lost 5 bases and J lost 6 bases. Here the CDR3 reads CASSPSGGGFNEQFF. CDR3 nucleotides: TGTGCCAGCAGTCCCTCCGGCGGGGGATTCAATGAGCAGTTCTTC. Based on the CDR3 plus reference TRBV28 and TRBJ2-1, the full variable domain is DVKVTQSSRYLVKRTGEKVFLECVQDMDHENMFWYRQDPGLGLRLIYFSYDVKMKEKGDIPEGYSVSREKKERFSLILESASTNQTSMYLCASSPSGGGFNEQFFGPGTRLTVL.

This chain uses TRBV2 with TRBJ2-7; D is possibly TRBD1 (5 bases). With 7 bases removed from V and 0 bases from J, the gap between germline ends came to 16 bases. This CDR3 region has 15 residues. CDR1 is SNHLY, CDR2 FYNNEI, per germline. CDR3 sequence (DNA): TGTGCCAGCAACCCCCAAGGGGATAGCTCCTACGAGCAGTACTTC. This gives the protein CASNPQGDSSYEQYF.

The V and J genes are TRBV28 and TRBJ2-5; D is undetermined. Between the trimmed V and J ends, which lost 7 bases and 5 bases, there was a span of 20 bases. Germline V gene data show CDR1 as MDHEN and CDR2 as SYDVKM. The CDR3 totals 15 residues. The CDR3: CASTHPTLTGETQYF. The CDR3 region has the DNA TGTGCCAGCACCCACCCGACCCTCACCGGGGAGACCCAGTACTTC.

V and J are TRBV12-3 or TRBV12-4 and TRBJ1-5, with a possible D match to TRBD1 (5 bases). This CDR3 has 12 amino acids. V was shortened by 10 bases and J by 1 base, with 8 bases between the two germline ends. CDR3 DNA sequence: TGTGCCACAGGGAAAAGCAATCAGCCCCAGCATTTT. Translated, it gives CATGKSNQPQHF.